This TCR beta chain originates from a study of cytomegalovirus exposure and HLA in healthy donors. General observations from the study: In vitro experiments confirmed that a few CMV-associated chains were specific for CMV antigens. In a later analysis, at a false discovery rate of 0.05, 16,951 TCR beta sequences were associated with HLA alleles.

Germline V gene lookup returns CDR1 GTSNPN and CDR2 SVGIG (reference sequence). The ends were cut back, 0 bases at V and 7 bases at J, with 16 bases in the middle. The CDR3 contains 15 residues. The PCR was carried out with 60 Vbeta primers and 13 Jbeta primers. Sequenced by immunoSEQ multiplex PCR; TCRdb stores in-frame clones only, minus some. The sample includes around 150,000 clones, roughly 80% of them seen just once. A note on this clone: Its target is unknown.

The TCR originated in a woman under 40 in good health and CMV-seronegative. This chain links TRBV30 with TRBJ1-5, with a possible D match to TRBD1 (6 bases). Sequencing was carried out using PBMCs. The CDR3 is CAWSVLGQGSQPQHF. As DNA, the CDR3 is TGTGCCTGGAGTGTACTCGGGCAGGGGAGCCAGCCCCAGCATTTT.